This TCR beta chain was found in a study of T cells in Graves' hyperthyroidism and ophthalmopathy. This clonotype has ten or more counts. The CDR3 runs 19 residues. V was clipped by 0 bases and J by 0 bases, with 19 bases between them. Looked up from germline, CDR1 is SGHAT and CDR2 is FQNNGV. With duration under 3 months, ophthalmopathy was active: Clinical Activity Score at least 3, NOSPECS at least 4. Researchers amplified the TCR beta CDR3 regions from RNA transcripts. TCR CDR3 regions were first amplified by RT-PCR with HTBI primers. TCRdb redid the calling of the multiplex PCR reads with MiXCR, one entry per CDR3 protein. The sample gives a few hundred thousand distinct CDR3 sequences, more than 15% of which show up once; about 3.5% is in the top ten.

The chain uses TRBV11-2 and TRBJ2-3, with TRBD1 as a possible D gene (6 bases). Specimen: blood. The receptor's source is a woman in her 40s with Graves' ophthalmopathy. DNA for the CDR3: TGTGCCAGCAGCTTAGATGGGGGCGCCACCGCCACTAGCACAGATACGCAGTATTTT. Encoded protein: CASSLDGGATATSTDTQYF.